This T cell receptor beta chain is drawn from a study of tumor-infiltrating lymphocytes in oesophageal squamous cell carcinoma. TCRdb independently ran MiXCR on the PCR reads; one entry per CDR3 protein. The sample lists approximately 14,000 distinct CDR3 sequences; around 50% were seen once. This CDR3 is built from 11 residues. V lost 7 bases, J lost 3 bases, and 7 bases lay in between. The germline CDR1 and CDR2 sequences are SGHTA and FQGNSA. This clonotype rates as medium-sized. This TCR came from a male donor with esophageal squamous cell carcinoma. The sample was esophageal tumor tissue. The V and J genes are TRBV7-2 and TRBJ2-7; no clear D. CDR3 DNA: TGTGCCAGCACCCCAGGCTACGAGCAGTACTTC. As protein: CASTPGYEQYF.